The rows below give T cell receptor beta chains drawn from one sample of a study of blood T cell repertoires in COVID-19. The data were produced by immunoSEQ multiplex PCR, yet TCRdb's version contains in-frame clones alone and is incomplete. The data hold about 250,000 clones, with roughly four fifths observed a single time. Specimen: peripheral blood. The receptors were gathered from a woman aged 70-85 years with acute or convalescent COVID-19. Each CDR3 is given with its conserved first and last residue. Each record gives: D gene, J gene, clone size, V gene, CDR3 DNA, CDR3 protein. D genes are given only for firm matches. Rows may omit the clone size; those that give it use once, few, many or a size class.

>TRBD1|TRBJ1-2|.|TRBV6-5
TGTGCCAGCAGCTATGGGACAGGGGTGGATTATGGCTACACCTTC
CASSYGTGVDYGYTF
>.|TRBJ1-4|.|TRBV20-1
TGCAGTGCTAGGCGGAATGAAAAACTGTTTTTT
CSARRNEKLFF
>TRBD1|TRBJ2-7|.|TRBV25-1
TGTGCCAGCACTCGAAGGGGGGCAGGGGGCAGTTACGAGCAGTACTTC
CASTRRGAGGSYEQYF
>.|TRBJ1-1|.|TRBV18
TGTGCCAGCTCACCGTTCAGGAACACTGAAGCTTTCTTT
CASSPFRNTEAFF
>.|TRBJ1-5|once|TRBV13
TGTGCCAGCAGCTTCGGAGGGTCGTTTAATCAGCCCCAGCATTTT
CASSFGGSFNQPQHF
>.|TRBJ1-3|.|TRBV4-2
TGTGCCAGCAGCCAAGATCCTCCCAACAGGTACTTCTCTGGAAACACCATATATTTT
CASSQDPPNRYFSGNTIYF
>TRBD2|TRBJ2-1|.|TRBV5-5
TGTGCCAGCAGCTTAGCGGGGGGAAGCTCCTACAATGAGCAGTTCTTC
CASSLAGGSSYNEQFF
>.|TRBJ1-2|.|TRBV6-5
TGTGCCAGCAGTTACCTCGCACAGCCAATATATGGCTACACCTTC
CASSYLAQPIYGYTF
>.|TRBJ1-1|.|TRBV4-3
TGCGCCAGCAGCCGCCAACGAGGGACTGAAGCTTTCTTT
CASSRQRGTEAFF
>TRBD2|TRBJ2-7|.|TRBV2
TGTGCCAGCAGCGGGCTCGGGACTAGCGGGAACTATGCCTACGAGCAGTACTTC
CASSGLGTSGNYAYEQYF
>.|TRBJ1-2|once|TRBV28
TGTGCCCACCGATCCTGGGGGCACGATGGCTACACCTTC
CAHRSWGHDGYTF
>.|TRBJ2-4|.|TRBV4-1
TGCGCCAGCAGCCAAGAAGTGGACTCCCAAATCAAAAACATTCAGTACTTC
CASSQEVDSQIKNIQYF
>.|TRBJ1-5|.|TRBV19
TGTGCCAGTAGGGAAGCGGGCATAAGGGCAAATCAGCCCCAGCATTTT
CASREAGIRANQPQHF
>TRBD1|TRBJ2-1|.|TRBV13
TGTGCCAGCAGCTTAAACCCTTGGGGGACAGGGTCTAGTGAGCAGTTCTTC
CASSLNPWGTGSSEQFF
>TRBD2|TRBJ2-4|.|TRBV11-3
TGTGCCAGCAGCTGCTATGGCGGGGGATTATCCTTAGCCAAAAACATTCAGTACTTC
CASSCYGGGLSLAKNIQYF
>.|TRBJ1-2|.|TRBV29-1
TGCAGCGTTGAACGGGACTCTGGCTACACCTTC
CSVERDSGYTF
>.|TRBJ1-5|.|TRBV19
TGTGCCAGTAGTATTCTCGGCAGGGGTGGCAATCAGCCCCAGCATTTT
CASSILGRGGNQPQHF
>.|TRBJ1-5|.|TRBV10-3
TGTGCCATCAGGGAGGCAGGGGATCAGCCCCAGCATTTT
CAIREAGDQPQHF
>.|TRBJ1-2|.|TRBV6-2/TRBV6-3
TGTGCCAGCAGTTACGGCGGAGAGCCGGTTGTCGGCTACACCTTC
CASSYGGEPVVGYTF
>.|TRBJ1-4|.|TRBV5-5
TGTGCCAGCAGCTTGCTAACTACAACTAATGAAAAACTGTTTTTT
CASSLLTTTNEKLFF
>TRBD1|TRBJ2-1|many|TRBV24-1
TGTGCCACCAGTGTGACAGGGGGCAGGCAGTTCTTC
CATSVTGGRQFF
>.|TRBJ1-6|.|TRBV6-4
TGTGCCAGCAGTGAAGGGGGTTGGAATTCACCCCTCCACTTT
CASSEGGWNSPLHF
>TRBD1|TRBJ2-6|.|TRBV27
TGTGCCAGCAGTCTACGGACAGGGGGTCATGCTGGGGCCAACGTCCTGACTTTC
CASSLRTGGHAGANVLTF
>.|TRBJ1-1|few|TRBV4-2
TGTGCCAGCAGCCAAGAGCCTGTCTCTCGTACAGAAGCTTTCTTT
CASSQEPVSRTEAFF
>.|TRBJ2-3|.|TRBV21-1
TGTGCCAGCCAATTCCAGGGCACAGATACGCAGTATTTT
CASQFQGTDTQYF